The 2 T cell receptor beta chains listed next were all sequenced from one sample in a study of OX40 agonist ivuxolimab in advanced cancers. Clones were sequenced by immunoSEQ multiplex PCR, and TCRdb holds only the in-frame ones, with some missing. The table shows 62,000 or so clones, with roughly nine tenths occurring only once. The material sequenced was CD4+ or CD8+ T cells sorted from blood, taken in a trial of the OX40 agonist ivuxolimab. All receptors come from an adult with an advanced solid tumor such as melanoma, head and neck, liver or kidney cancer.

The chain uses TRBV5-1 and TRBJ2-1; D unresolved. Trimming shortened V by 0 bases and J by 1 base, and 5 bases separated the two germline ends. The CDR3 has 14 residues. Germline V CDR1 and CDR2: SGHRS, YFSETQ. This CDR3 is CASSLGESYNEQFF. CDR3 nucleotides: TGCGCCAGCAGCTTGGGTGAGTCCTACAATGAGCAGTTCTTC.

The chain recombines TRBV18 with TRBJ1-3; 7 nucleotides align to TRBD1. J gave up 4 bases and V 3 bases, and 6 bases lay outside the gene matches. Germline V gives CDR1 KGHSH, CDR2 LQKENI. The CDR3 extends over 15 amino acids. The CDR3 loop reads CASSPTTGLGNTIYF. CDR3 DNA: TGTGCCAGCTCACCGACGACAGGGCTAGGAAACACCATATATTTT.